The subject of this entry is one T cell receptor (beta chain). The target antigen is unknown. The protocol was immunoSEQ multiplex PCR, while the TCRdb copy is restricted to in-frame clones and leaves out a portion. The sample has roughly 140,000 clones; approximately 86% are singletons. From germline, CDR1 is KGHSH and CDR2 LQKENI. Trimming removed 2 bases from V and 10 bases from J, with 21 bases in between. The CDR3 is made up of 16 amino acids. The sample is drawn from a study of cytomegalovirus exposure and HLA in healthy donors. Study-wide results and limits: The study put 150 to 200 TCR beta chains on its list as cytomegalovirus-associated. A few chains tied to CMV proved CMV antigen-specific in vitro. Most TCR sequences were rare, but some public TCRs occurred in many donors.

The donors were members of the approximately 120-subject validation cohort (separate from the roughly 700-subject first cohort). This chain uses TRBV18 with TRBJ2-1; D possibly corresponds to TRBD2 (6 bases). The source is a man aged 18 to 29 in good health and CMV-seropositive. Sequencing was carried out using PBMCs. CDR3 loop: CASSPWPRRGAQEQFF. The DNA for the CDR3 is TGTGCCAGCTCACCATGGCCCAGGAGGGGCGCACAGGAGCAGTTCTTC.